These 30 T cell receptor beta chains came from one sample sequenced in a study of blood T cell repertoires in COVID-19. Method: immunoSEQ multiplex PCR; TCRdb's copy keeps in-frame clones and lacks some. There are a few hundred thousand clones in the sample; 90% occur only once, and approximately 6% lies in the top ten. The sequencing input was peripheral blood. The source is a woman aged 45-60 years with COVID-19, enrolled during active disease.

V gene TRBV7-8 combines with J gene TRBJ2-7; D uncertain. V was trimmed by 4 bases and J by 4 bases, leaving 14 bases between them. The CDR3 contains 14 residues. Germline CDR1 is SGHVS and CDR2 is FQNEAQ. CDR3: CASSSPVLSYEQYF. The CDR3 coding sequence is TGTGCCAGCAGCTCCCCCGTGTTGAGTTACGAGCAGTACTTC.

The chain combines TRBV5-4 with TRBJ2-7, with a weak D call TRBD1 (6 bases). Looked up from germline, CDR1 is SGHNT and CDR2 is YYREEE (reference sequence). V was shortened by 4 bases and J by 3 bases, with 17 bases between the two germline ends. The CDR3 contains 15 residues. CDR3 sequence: CASSPGRQANYEQYF. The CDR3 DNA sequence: TGTGCCAGCAGCCCCGGAAGACAGGCAAACTACGAGCAGTACTTC.

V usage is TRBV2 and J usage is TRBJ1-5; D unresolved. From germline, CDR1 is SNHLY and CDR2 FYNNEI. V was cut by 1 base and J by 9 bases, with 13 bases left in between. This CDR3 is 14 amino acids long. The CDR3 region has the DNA TGTGCCAGCAGTGAAGGGGCATTTAGTCGGCCCCAGCATTTT. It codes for CASSEGAFSRPQHF.

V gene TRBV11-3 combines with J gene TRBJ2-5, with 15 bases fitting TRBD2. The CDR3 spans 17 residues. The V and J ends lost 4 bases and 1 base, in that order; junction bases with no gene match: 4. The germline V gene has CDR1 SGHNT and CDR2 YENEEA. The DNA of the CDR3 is TGTGCCAGCAGCTCCGGGACTAGCGGGAGGATCCAAGAGACCCAGTACTTC. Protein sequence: CASSSGTSGRIQETQYF.

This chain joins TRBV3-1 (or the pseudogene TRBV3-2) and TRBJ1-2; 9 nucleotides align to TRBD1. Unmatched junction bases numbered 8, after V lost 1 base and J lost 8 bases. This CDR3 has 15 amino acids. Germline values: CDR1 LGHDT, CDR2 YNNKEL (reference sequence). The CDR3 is CASSQGAGQGFGYTF. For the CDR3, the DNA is TGTGCCAGCAGCCAAGGAGCGGGACAGGGTTTCGGCTACACCTTC.

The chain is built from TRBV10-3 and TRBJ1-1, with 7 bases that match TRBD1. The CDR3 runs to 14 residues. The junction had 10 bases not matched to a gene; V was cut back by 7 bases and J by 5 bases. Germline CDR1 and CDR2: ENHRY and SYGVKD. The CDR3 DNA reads TGTGCCATCAACCTACAGGGGCCTGAGACTGAAGCTTTCTTT. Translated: CAINLQGPETEAFF.

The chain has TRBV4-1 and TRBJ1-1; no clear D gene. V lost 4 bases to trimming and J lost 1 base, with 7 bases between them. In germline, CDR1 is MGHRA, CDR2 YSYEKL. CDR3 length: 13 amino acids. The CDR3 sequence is CASSRLGNTEAFF. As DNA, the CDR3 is TGCGCCAGCAGCCGGCTAGGGAACACTGAAGCTTTCTTT.

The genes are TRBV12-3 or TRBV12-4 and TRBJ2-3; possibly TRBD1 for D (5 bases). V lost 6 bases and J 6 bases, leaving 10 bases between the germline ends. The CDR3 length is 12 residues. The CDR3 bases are TGTGCCAGCAGAGCAGGGTTGGATACGCAGTATTTT. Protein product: CASRAGLDTQYF.

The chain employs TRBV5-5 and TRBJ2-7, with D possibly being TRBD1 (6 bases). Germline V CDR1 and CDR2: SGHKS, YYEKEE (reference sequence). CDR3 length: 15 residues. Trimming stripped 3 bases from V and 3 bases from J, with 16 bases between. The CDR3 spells CASSSGPGQNYEQYF. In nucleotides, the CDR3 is TGTGCCAGCAGCTCCGGGCCGGGACAAAACTACGAGCAGTACTTC.

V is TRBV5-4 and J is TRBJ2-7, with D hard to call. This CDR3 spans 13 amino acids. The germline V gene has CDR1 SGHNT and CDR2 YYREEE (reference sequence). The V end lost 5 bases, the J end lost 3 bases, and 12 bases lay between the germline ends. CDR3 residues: CASRSILGYEQYF. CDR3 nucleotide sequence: TGTGCCAGCAGATCAATTCTCGGCTACGAGCAGTACTTC.

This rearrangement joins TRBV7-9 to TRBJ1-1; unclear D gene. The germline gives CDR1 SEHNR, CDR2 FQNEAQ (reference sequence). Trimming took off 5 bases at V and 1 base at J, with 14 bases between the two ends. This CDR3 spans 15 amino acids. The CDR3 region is CASSTAERENTEAFF. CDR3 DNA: TGTGCCAGCAGCACAGCAGAGAGGGAGAACACTGAAGCTTTCTTT.

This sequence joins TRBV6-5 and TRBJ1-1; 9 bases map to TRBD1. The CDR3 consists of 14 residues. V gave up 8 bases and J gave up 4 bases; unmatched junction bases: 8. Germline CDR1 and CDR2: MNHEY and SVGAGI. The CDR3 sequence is CASAGQGQGTEAFF. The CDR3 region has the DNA TGTGCCAGCGCCGGACAGGGACAGGGCACTGAAGCTTTCTTT.

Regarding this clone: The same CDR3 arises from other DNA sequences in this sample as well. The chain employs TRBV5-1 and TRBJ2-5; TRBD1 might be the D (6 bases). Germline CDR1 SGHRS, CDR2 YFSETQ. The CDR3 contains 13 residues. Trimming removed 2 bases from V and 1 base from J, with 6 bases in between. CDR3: CASSFRGQETQYF. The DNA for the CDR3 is TGCGCCAGCAGCTTCAGGGGCCAAGAGACCCAGTACTTC.

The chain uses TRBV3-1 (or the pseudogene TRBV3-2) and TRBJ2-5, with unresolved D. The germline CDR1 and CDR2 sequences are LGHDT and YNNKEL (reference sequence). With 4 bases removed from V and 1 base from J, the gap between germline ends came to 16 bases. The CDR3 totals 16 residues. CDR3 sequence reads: CASSPTLRQAQETQYF. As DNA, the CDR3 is TGTGCCAGCAGCCCAACCCTAAGACAAGCCCAAGAGACCCAGTACTTC.

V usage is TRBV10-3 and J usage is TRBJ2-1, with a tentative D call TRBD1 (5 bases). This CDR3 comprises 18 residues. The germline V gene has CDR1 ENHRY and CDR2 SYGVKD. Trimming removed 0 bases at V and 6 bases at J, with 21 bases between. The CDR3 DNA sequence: TGTGCCATCAGTGAGTCGGGTAGCCGGGTTGGGGCTTTCAATGAGCAGTTCTTC. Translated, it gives CAISESGSRVGAFNEQFF.

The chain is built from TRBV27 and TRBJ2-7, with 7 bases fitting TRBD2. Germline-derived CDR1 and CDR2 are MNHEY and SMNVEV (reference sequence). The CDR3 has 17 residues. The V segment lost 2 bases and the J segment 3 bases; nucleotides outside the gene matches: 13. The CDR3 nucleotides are TGTGCCAGCAGTTTAGAACTAGCGACCCTCTATAACTACGAGCAGTACTTC. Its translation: CASSLELATLYNYEQYF.

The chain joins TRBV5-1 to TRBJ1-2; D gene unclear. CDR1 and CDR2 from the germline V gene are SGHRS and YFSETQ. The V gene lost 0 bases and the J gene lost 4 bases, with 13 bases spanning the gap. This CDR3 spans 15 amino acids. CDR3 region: CASSLEPQRIYGYTF. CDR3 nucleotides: TGCGCCAGCAGCTTGGAACCTCAGCGGATCTATGGCTACACCTTC.

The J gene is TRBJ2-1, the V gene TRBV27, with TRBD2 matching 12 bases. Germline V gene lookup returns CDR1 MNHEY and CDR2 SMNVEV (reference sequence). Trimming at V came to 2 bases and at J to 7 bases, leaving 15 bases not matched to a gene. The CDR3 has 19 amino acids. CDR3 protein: CASSLGRLAGVRQGNEQFF. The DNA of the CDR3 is TGTGCCAGCAGTTTAGGCCGACTAGCGGGAGTACGCCAAGGGAATGAGCAGTTCTTC.

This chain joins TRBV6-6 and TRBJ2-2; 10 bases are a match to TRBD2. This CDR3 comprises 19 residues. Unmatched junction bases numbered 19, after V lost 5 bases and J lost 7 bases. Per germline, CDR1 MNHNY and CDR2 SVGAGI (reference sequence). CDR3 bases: TGTGCCAGCAGTCCCAGTCGGACGGCTAGCGGGAGACTCGACGGGGAGCTGTTTTTT. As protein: CASSPSRTASGRLDGELFF.

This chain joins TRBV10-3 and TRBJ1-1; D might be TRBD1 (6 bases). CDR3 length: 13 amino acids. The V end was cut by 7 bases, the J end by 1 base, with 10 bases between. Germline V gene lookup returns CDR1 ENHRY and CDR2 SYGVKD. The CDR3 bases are TGTGCCATCAAGGCCAGGGGGAACACTGAAGCTTTCTTT. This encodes CAIKARGNTEAFF.

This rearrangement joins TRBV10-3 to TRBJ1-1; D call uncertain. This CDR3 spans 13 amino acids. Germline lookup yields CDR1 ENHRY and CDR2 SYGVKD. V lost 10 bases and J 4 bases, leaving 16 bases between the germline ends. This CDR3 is CATRGVLGTEAFF. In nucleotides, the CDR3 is TGTGCCACCCGGGGAGTTTTGGGCACTGAAGCTTTCTTT.

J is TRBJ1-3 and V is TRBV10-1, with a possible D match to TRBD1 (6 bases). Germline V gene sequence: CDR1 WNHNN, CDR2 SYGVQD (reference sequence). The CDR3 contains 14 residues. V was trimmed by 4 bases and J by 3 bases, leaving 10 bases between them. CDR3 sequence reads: CASSATGYGNTIYF. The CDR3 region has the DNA TGCGCCAGCAGTGCAACAGGGTATGGAAACACCATATATTTT.

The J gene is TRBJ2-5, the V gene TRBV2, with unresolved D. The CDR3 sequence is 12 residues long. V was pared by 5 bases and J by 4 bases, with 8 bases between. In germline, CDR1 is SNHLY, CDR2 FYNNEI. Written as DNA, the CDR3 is TGTGCCAGCAGTAGAACTGCAGAGACCCAGTACTTC. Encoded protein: CASSRTAETQYF.

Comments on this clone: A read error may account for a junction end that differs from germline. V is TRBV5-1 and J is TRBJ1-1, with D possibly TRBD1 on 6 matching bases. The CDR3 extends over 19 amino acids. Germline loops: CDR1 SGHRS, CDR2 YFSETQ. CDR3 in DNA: TGCGCCAACAGCTTGCGGGACACCAGAGGCGAAGGGTGGCCCACTGAAGCTTTCTTT. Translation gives CANSLRDTRGEGWPTEAFF.

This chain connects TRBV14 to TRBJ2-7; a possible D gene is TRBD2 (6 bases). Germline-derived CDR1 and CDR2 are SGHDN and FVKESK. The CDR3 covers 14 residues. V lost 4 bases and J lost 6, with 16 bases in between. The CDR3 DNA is TGTGCCAGCAGCCGCCAGGCCGTCGGGGGCGAGCAGTACTTC. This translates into CASSRQAVGGEQYF.

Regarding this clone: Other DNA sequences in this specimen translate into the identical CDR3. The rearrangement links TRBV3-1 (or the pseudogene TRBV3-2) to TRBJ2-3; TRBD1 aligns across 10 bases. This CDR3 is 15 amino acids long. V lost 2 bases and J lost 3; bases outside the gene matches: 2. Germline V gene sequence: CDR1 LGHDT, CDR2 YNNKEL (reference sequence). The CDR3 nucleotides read TGTGCCAGCAGCCAACGGGACAGGGGAACAGATACGCAGTATTTT. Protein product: CASSQRDRGTDTQYF.

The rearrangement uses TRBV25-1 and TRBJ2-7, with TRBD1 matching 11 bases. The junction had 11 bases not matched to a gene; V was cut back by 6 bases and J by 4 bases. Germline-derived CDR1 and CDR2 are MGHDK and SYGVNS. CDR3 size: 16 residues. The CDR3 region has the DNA TGTGCCAGCAGCGCATCCCCGGGACAGGGGGAATACGAGCAGTACTTC. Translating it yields CASSASPGQGEYEQYF.

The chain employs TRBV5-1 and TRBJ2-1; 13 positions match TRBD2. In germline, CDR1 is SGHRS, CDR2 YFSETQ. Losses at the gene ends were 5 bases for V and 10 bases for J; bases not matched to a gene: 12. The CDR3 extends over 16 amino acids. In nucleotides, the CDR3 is TGCGCCAGCAGTCTCAACGGACTAGCGGGAGTGGAGGAGCAGTTCTTC. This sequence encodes CASSLNGLAGVEEQFF. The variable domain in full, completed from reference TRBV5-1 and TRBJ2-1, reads KAGVTQTPRYLIKTRGQQVTLSCSPISGHRSVSWYQQTPGQGLQFLFEYFSETQRNKGNFPGRFSGRQFSNSRSEMNVSTLELGDSALYLCASSLNGLAGVEEQFFGPGTRLTVL.

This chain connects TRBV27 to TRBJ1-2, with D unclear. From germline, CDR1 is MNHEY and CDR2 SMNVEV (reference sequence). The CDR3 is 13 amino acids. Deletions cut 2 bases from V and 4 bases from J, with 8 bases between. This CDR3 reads CASSLRGRYGYTF. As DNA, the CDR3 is TGTGCCAGCAGTTTACGAGGGCGCTATGGCTACACCTTC.

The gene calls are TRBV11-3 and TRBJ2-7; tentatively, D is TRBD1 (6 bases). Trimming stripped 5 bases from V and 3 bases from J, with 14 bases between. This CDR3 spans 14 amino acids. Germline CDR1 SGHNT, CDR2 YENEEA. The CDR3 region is CASSLLQGNYEQYF. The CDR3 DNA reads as TGTGCCAGCAGCCTACTTCAGGGGAACTACGAGCAGTACTTC.